The next 32 T cell receptor beta chains were all read from a single sample in a study of blood T cells in healthy people across ages (dated by TCRdb to about 2015). The library was made by 5' RACE. Sequencing was performed on an Illumina HiSeq 2500. The second PCR ran for roughly 7 to 12 cycles and used a J-beta primer mix along with a sample-barcoded 5' primer. The public reads were reprocessed in TCRdb via fastp at Q25 and MiXCR, keeping in-frame beta chains. Each entry is one CDR3 protein sequence, shown with its most common DNA and genes. Within this sample are 630,000 or so distinct CDR3 sequences, with roughly 30% of them counted one time only. In total, the top ten clones hold 15% to 17% of the sample. The sequenced sample consisted of blood. The source of these receptors is a woman of 80 years or more in good health. Donor details come from another sample of the same person, matched by shared clones.

The V call is TRBV6-1, the J call TRBJ1-2; weak D call: TRBD1 (6 bases). Between the trimmed V and J ends, which lost 7 bases and 4 bases, there was a span of 13 bases. The CDR3 runs to 13 residues. CDR1 and CDR2 (germline): MNHNS, SASEGT. The CDR3 loop reads CASKTGGGYGYTF. Written as DNA, the CDR3 is TGTGCCAGCAAAACGGGGGGCGGCTATGGCTACACCTTC.

V is TRBV20-1 and J is TRBJ2-7, with 7 positions matching TRBD1. In germline, CDR1 is DFQATT, CDR2 SNEGSKA (reference sequence). The trim removed 0 bases at V and 3 bases at J, leaving 8 bases unmatched. This CDR3 has 15 residues. The CDR3 coding sequence is TGCAGTGCTAGAGATATGACAGGGTTGCACTACGAGCAGTACTTC. Residues: CSARDMTGLHYEQYF.

This clonotype was detected a few times. This sequence may be a read error, since a much larger clone differs from it by one base. This rearrangement joins TRBV7-2 to TRBJ1-2; tentative D call: TRBD1 (5 bases). V lost 0 bases and J lost 9, with 8 bases in between. Germline V gene sequence: CDR1 SGHTA, CDR2 FQGNSA. CDR3 size: 12 residues. Here the CDR3 DNA reads TGTGCCAGCAGCTTAGCGCGACAGAGCTACACCTTC. The encoded protein is CASSLARQSYTF.

This clonotype was detected ten times or more. The chain couples TRBV6-1 to TRBJ1-5, with D possibly being TRBD1 (5 bases). CDR1 is MNHNS, CDR2 SASEGT, per germline. Trimming removed 6 bases from V and 6 bases from J, with 18 bases in between. CDR3 length: 15 amino acids. This CDR3 reads CASRGDVGGSQPQHF. CDR3 coding DNA: TGTGCCAGCAGAGGGGACGTCGGGGGTAGTCAGCCCCAGCATTTT.

This clonotype came up many times. V gene TRBV5-6 combines with J gene TRBJ1-5; D uncertain. Trimming cost V 4 bases and J 5 bases, with 13 bases left between them. Germline-derived CDR1 and CDR2 are SGHDT and YYEEEE. The CDR3 contains 14 residues. This CDR3 reads CASSGSMLDQPQHF. The CDR3 DNA follows: TGTGCCAGCAGCGGGTCCATGTTGGATCAGCCCCAGCATTTT.

Turning to this clonotype: A much bigger clone sits one base away, suggesting this may be a read error. CDR3 residues: CGVEEKTGTYGYTF. CDR3 bases: TGCGGCGTTGAAGAAAAGACAGGAACCTATGGCTACACCTTC. V and J are TRBV29-1 and TRBJ1-2, with D maybe TRBD1 (6 bases). This CDR3 is built from 14 residues. Germline assignment: CDR1 SQVTM and CDR2 ANQGSEA.

This clonotype was seen many times. The chain recombines TRBV5-5 with TRBJ2-5; D is unresolved. CDR3 length: 15 amino acids. The V gene's germline CDR1 is SGHKS and CDR2 YYEKEE (reference sequence). Trimming left V 1 base short and J 1 base short, with 11 bases between. CDR3 bases: TGTGCCAGCAGCTTGCGCTGGTCCCCCCAAGAGACCCAGTACTTC. This gives the protein CASSLRWSPQETQYF. Full variable domain (rest looked up from reference TRBV5-5 and TRBJ2-5): DAGVTQSPTHLIKTRGQQVTLRCSPISGHKSVSWYQQVLGQGPQFIFQYYEKEERGRGNFPDRFSARQFPNYSSELNVNALLLGDSALYLCASSLRWSPQETQYFGPGTRLLVL.

A few counts support this clonotype. The chain employs TRBV12-3 or TRBV12-4 and TRBJ1-1; D might be TRBD1 (6 bases). This CDR3 spans 15 amino acids. V was trimmed by 3 bases and J by 1 base, leaving 12 bases between them. The chain's CDR3 is CASSFSGTPNTEAFF. The CDR3 DNA follows: TGTGCCAGCAGTTTCTCCGGGACACCGAACACTGAAGCTTTCTTT.

The chain is built from TRBV30 and TRBJ1-2; 9 bases are a match to TRBD1. After removal of 2 bases from V and 7 bases from J, the junction contained 8 bases not matched to a gene. The CDR3 covers 14 residues. From germline, CDR1 is GTSNPN and CDR2 SVGIG (reference sequence). The CDR3 is CAWSILRDRVGYTF. Written as DNA, the CDR3 is TGTGCCTGGAGTATACTCCGGGACAGGGTTGGCTACACCTTC.

The chain employs TRBV7-3 and TRBJ1-2, with a tentative D call TRBD1 (5 bases). Trimming took off 5 bases at V and 6 bases at J, with 19 bases between the two ends. This CDR3 is built from 15 residues. CDR1 is SGHTA and CDR2 is FQGTGA in the germline V gene. The CDR3 bases are TGTGCCAGCAGCCAAACGCAGGGAACCATTAATGGCTACACCTTC. As protein: CASSQTQGTINGYTF. The variable domain in full, with the rest retrieved from reference TRBV7-3 and TRBJ1-2, is GAGVSQTPSNKVTEKGKYVELRCDPISGHTALYWYRQSLGQGPEFLIYFQGTGAADDSGLPNDRFFAVRPEGSVSTLKIQRTERGDSAVYLCASSQTQGTINGYTFGSGTRLTVV.

A remark on this clonotype: One base away lies a much larger clone, so this may be a sequencing read error. This chain uses TRBV7-2 with TRBJ2-7; 9 bases are a match to TRBD2. The CDR3 length is 15 residues. The V gene end was trimmed by 0 bases and the J gene end by 10 bases; junction bases not matched to a gene: 10. Germline V lookup: CDR1 SGHTA, CDR2 FQGNSA. This CDR3 is CASSLAAGGPQAQYF. CDR3 coding DNA: TGTGCCAGCAGCTTAGCGGCGGGGGGGCCTCAGGCCCAGTACTTC.

A note on this clonotype: A read error may produce the germline difference seen at one junction end. This rearrangement joins TRBV12-3 or TRBV12-4 to TRBJ2-3; D is uncertain. The CDR3 loop spans 13 amino acids. Written as DNA, the CDR3 is TGTGCCAGCAGTTTAGTCAGTTCAGATGCGCAGTATTTT. It specifies CASSLVSSDAQYF.

The V call is TRBV7-2, the J call TRBJ1-2; D unclear. Germline assignment: CDR1 SGHTA and CDR2 FQGNSA. V dropped 3 bases and J dropped 9 bases, with 14 bases sitting between them. The CDR3 totals 13 residues. The CDR3 sequence: CASSLEWTGRYTF. CDR3 DNA: TGTGCCAGCAGCTTGGAGTGGACTGGACGCTACACCTTC.

As to this clonotype: This clone may be a read error of a much larger clone one base away. CDR3 sequence reads: CASSSAARGTQYF. The CDR3 nucleotides are TGTGCCAGCAGCTCAGCGGCCAGGGGGACGCAGTATTTT. The chain uses TRBV5-4 and TRBJ2-3; 7 bases map to TRBD1. The CDR3 spans 13 residues. Germline CDR1 SGHNT, CDR2 YYREEE (reference sequence). The V and J ends lost 3 bases and 9 bases, in that order; junction bases with no gene match: 7.

This chain uses TRBV5-1 with TRBJ2-3, with D possibly being TRBD1 or TRBD2 (5 bases each). Trimming left V 0 bases short and J 4 bases short, with 12 bases between. This CDR3 contains 15 residues. Germline CDR1 SGHRS, CDR2 YFSETQ. The CDR3 loop is CASSLGPGASDTQYF. CDR3 nucleotide sequence: TGCGCCAGCAGCTTGGGACCCGGGGCCTCAGATACGCAGTATTTT.

This clonotype was detected many times. The chain employs TRBV10-3 and TRBJ2-7; 7 nucleotides match TRBD1. The CDR3 spans 15 residues. Per germline, CDR1 ENHRY and CDR2 SYGVKD. Trimming took 3 bases from V and 2 from J; bases not matched to a gene: 7. The DNA for the CDR3 is TGTGCCATCAGTGACTCCGGACAGGATCCCTACGAGCAGTACTTC. This sequence encodes CAISDSGQDPYEQYF.

Remarks on this clonotype: A single base separates this from a much larger clone, so it may be a read error. The J gene is TRBJ2-1, the V gene TRBV6-2 or TRBV6-3; unclear D gene. Germline V lookup: CDR1 MNHEY, CDR2 SVGEGT. The CDR3 has 11 amino acids. The CDR3 DNA is TGTGCCAGCAGTTACGGGAATGGGCAGTTCTTC. Protein: CASSYGNGQFF.

Only a few counts were recorded for this clonotype. The genes are TRBV2 and TRBJ1-6; 8 nucleotides line up with TRBD1. This CDR3 is built from 15 residues. Germline lookup yields CDR1 SNHLY and CDR2 FYNNEI. V shed 4 bases and J 7 bases; nucleotides not matched to a gene: 6. The CDR3 coding sequence is TGTGCCAGCAGTGGGTCGGGACAGGCGAATTCACCCCTCCACTTT. Its protein is CASSGSGQANSPLHF.

There are a few counts of this clonotype. This chain's CDR3 is CASSQDRGGTEAFF. CDR3 sequence (DNA): TGTGCCAGCAGCCAAGACAGGGGGGGCACTGAAGCTTTCTTT. The chain uses TRBV4-2 and TRBJ1-1; 7 positions agree with TRBD1. V shed 0 bases, J shed 4 bases, and the junction held 2 bases outside the gene matches. The CDR3 covers 14 residues. Germline V gene data show CDR1 as LGHNA and CDR2 as YNFKEQ.

This clonotype came up a few times. At one end the junction does not follow the germline gene, possibly because of a read error. The chain joins TRBV7-9 to TRBJ1-6; perhaps TRBD1 as D (6 bases). CDR1 SEHNR and CDR2 FQNEAQ come from the germline V gene (reference sequence). This CDR3 is built from 14 residues. As DNA, the CDR3 is TGTGCCAGCAGCCGGAGGGGGTTTAATTCACCCCGCCACTTT. Protein sequence: CASSRRGFNSPRHF.

This clonotype was counted at least ten times. The V gene is TRBV28, the J gene TRBJ2-3, with 8 bases identical to TRBD2. In germline, CDR1 is MDHEN, CDR2 SYDVKM. The CDR3 runs 16 residues. Germline trimming cut 3 bases from V and 4 bases from J; bases unmatched to any gene: 9. The CDR3 protein is CASSFVGGAPADTQYF. The CDR3 DNA is TGTGCCAGCAGTTTCGTCGGGGGGGCTCCCGCAGATACGCAGTATTTT.

The rearrangement links TRBV5-6 to TRBJ1-4; perhaps TRBD1 as D (5 bases). This CDR3 spans 15 amino acids. Germline CDR1 SGHDT, CDR2 YYEEEE. V was cut by 2 bases and J by 6 bases, with 14 bases left in between. The CDR3 DNA sequence: TGTGCCAGCAGCTTAACGGGCCGAGGGGATGAAAAACTGTTTTTT. Translation: CASSLTGRGDEKLFF.

This chain connects TRBV27 to TRBJ2-3, with a weak D call TRBD2 (5 bases). The CDR3 consists of 14 residues. Deletions cut 5 bases from V and 3 bases from J, with 12 bases between. The germline V gene encodes CDR1 MNHEY and CDR2 SMNVEV (reference sequence). The CDR3 spells CASSKTRLTDTQYF. The CDR3 nucleotides are TGTGCCAGCAGTAAAACTAGGCTGACAGATACGCAGTATTTT.

This clonotype was seen more than once but under ten times. The V and J genes are TRBV20-1 and TRBJ2-1; 7 nucleotides agree with TRBD2. With V trimmed by 6 bases and J by 0 bases, 8 bases remained unmatched. Germline V gene lookup returns CDR1 DFQATT and CDR2 SNEGSKA (reference sequence). The length of the CDR3 is 15 residues. The CDR3 spells CSATGLDSSYNEQFF. CDR3 sequence (DNA): TGCAGTGCCACAGGACTAGATAGCTCCTACAATGAGCAGTTCTTC.

This clonotype was observed once. The rearrangement links TRBV3-1 to TRBJ1-1; D gene uncertain. The CDR3 extends over 14 amino acids. Germline CDR1 LGHDT, CDR2 YNNKEL (reference sequence). V was pared by 1 base and J by 9 bases, with 15 bases between. CDR3 region: CASSQGGQAIKAFF. The CDR3 region has the DNA TGTGCCAGCAGCCAAGGCGGGCAGGCGATAAAAGCTTTCTTT.

This clonotype has a count of ten or more. The rearrangement links TRBV27 to TRBJ2-2; no clear D. The germline V gene has CDR1 MNHEY and CDR2 SMNVEV (reference sequence). V was pared by 1 base and J by 3 bases, with 6 bases between. CDR3 length: 14 residues. This CDR3 is CASSLLTDTGELFF. CDR3 coding DNA: TGTGCCAGCAGTTTATTGACCGACACCGGGGAGCTGTTTTTT.

Ten or more counts support this clonotype. The genes are TRBV10-3 and TRBJ1-5; D might be TRBD1 (6 bases). V dropped 7 bases and J dropped 12 bases, with 19 bases sitting between them. Germline assignment: CDR1 ENHRY and CDR2 SYGVKD. This CDR3 comprises 13 residues. This chain's CDR3 is CAIKKEPGGVQHF. The CDR3 DNA is TGTGCCATCAAAAAGGAGCCCGGGGGCGTCCAGCATTTT.

This clonotype was detected many times. This sequence joins TRBV24-1 and TRBJ1-5; D not resolved. The germline CDR1 and CDR2 sequences are KGHDR and SFDVKD. Trimming pared 7 bases from V and 0 bases from J, leaving 12 bases between. The CDR3 has 15 residues. This chain's CDR3 is CATRVGGFSNQPQHF. In DNA form, the CDR3 reads TGTGCCACCAGGGTGGGCGGATTTAGCAATCAGCCCCAGCATTTT.

The chain employs TRBV6-2 or TRBV6-3 and TRBJ1-1, with no clear D. Germline loops: CDR1 MNHEY, CDR2 SVGEGT. Trimming removed 6 bases from V and 3 bases from J, with 14 bases in between. The CDR3 loop spans 14 amino acids. CDR3 coding DNA: TGTGCCAGCAGGTTGGGTGGTCCCGACACTGAAGCTTTCTTT. Its translation: CASRLGGPDTEAFF.

A remark on this clonotype: It may be a read error: a sequence one base away is much more abundant. V gene TRBV20-1 combines with J gene TRBJ2-5, with unresolved D. CDR1 is DFQATT, CDR2 SNEGSKA, per germline (reference sequence). The CDR3 totals 11 residues. CDR3 amino acids: CRGIFGNEQYF. In nucleotides, the CDR3 is TGCAGGGGGATCTTTGGAAATGAGCAGTACTTC.

Many counts were recorded for this clonotype. The J gene is TRBJ2-7, the V gene TRBV11-2; D gene ambiguous. The CDR3 spans 15 residues. Germline V CDR1 and CDR2: SGHAT, FQNNGV. Between the trimmed V and J ends, which lost 1 base and 2 bases, there was a span of 12 bases. CDR3 residues: CASSLGLGATYEQYF. In DNA form, the CDR3 reads TGTGCCAGCAGCTTAGGCCTGGGCGCCACCTACGAGCAGTACTTC.

The sample holds many counts of this clonotype. The V gene is TRBV28, the J gene TRBJ2-1; D gene ambiguous. V was trimmed by 10 bases and J by 2 bases, leaving 15 bases between them. This CDR3 has 14 residues. Germline V gene sequence: CDR1 MDHEN, CDR2 SYDVKM. CDR3: CATSPPRAYNEQFF. The CDR3 DNA sequence: TGTGCCACCTCTCCGCCTAGAGCCTACAATGAGCAGTTCTTC.